This entry lists 19 T cell receptor beta chains sequenced from one sample in a study of blood T cell repertoires in COVID-19. Here immunoSEQ multiplex PCR was the method, and the copy in TCRdb shows in-frame clones only, minus some. This sample has over 200,000 clones, with more than 80% found just once. Sequenced sample: PBMCs or T cells enriched from blood (not recorded which). All receptors derive from a man aged 55 to 70 who had recovered from COVID-19.

The J gene is TRBJ2-1, the V gene TRBV7-8, with a weak D call TRBD2 (5 bases). This CDR3 contains 15 residues. The germline V and J ends were trimmed by 1 base and 3 bases, with 10 bases remaining between them. Germline CDR1 SGHVS, CDR2 FQNEAQ. CDR3 sequence reads: CASSLEGLSYNEQFF. In nucleotides, the CDR3 is TGTGCCAGCAGCTTAGAAGGACTTAGCTACAATGAGCAGTTCTTC.

The chain joins TRBV5-1 to TRBJ2-5, with TRBD2 matching over 13 bases. With V trimmed by 1 base and J by 4 bases, 4 bases remained unmatched. Germline V lookup: CDR1 SGHRS, CDR2 YFSETQ. The CDR3 totals 16 residues. This chain's CDR3 is CASSLTSGGAGETQYF. Written as DNA, the CDR3 is TGCGCCAGCAGCTTGACTAGCGGGGGGGCGGGAGAGACCCAGTACTTC.

The V gene is TRBV7-2, the J gene TRBJ2-7, with D hard to call. This CDR3 has 15 residues. Trimming pared 0 bases from V and 3 bases from J, leaving 12 bases between. CDR1 is SGHTA and CDR2 is FQGNSA in the germline V gene. The CDR3 bases are TGTGCCAGCAGCTTAGCGATGGCTGTTGGCTACGAGCAGTACTTC. It is translated as CASSLAMAVGYEQYF.

The chain couples TRBV2 to TRBJ1-1, with D perhaps matching TRBD1 (5 bases). Trimming left V 2 bases short and J 11 bases short, with 9 bases between. Germline assignment: CDR1 SNHLY and CDR2 FYNNEI. The CDR3 loop spans 11 amino acids. The CDR3 loop reads CASSERGAAFF. The CDR3 nucleotides read TGTGCCAGCAGTGAACGCGGGGCTGCTTTCTTT.

V gene TRBV6-5 combines with J gene TRBJ1-5; D is perhaps TRBD1 (5 bases). The V gene's germline CDR1 is MNHEY and CDR2 SVGAGI. The CDR3 runs to 15 residues. Trimming removed 0 bases from V and 1 base from J, with 7 bases in between. The CDR3 coding sequence is TGTGCCAGCAGTTACTCCCGGACAAGCAATCAGCCCCAGCATTTT. Protein sequence: CASSYSRTSNQPQHF.

This sequence joins TRBV5-1 and TRBJ2-2; TRBD1 matches 8 bases. The CDR3 length is 15 residues. Unmatched junction bases numbered 2, after V lost 3 bases and J lost 1 base. Germline V CDR1 and CDR2: SGHRS, YFSETQ. The CDR3 DNA reads TGCGCCAGCAGCTCCGGGACAGGGAACACCGGGGAGCTGTTTTTT. As protein: CASSSGTGNTGELFF. The complete variable domain, with remaining parts taken from reference TRBV5-1 and TRBJ2-2, reads KAGVTQTPRYLIKTRGQQVTLSCSPISGHRSVSWYQQTPGQGLQFLFEYFSETQRNKGNFPGRFSGRQFSNSRSEMNVSTLELGDSALYLCASSSGTGNTGELFFGEGSRLTVL.

The genes are TRBV5-1 and TRBJ1-2; D gene uncertain. The CDR3 has 14 amino acids. The germline CDR1 and CDR2 sequences are SGHRS and YFSETQ. Trimming cost V 2 bases and J 0 bases, with 8 bases left between them. CDR3 in DNA: TGCGCCAGCAGCTTAACCGGGACTAACTATGGCTACACCTTC. Its protein product is CASSLTGTNYGYTF. The whole variable domain, remainder taken from reference TRBV5-1 and TRBJ1-2, is KAGVTQTPRYLIKTRGQQVTLSCSPISGHRSVSWYQQTPGQGLQFLFEYFSETQRNKGNFPGRFSGRQFSNSRSEMNVSTLELGDSALYLCASSLTGTNYGYTFGSGTRLTVV.

The rearrangement uses TRBV6-1 and TRBJ1-3; 9 bases fit TRBD1. The J segment lost 4 bases and the V segment lost 0 bases, leaving 7 bases of the junction unmatched. The CDR3 consists of 17 residues. Germline assignment: CDR1 MNHNS and CDR2 SASEGT. The CDR3 DNA sequence: TGTGCCAGCAGTGAAGCCCGACAGGGGGGTTTCGGAAACACCATATATTTT. It codes for CASSEARQGGFGNTIYF.

This rearrangement joins TRBV5-1 to TRBJ1-2, with D possibly being TRBD1 (6 bases). The germline V gene has CDR1 SGHRS and CDR2 YFSETQ. V shed 4 bases and J shed 8 bases, with 15 bases lying between them. This CDR3 has 13 amino acids. CDR3 nucleotide sequence: TGCGCCAGCAGCCTCAGTGGGGGCGGGGGCTACACCTTC. It is translated as CASSLSGGGGYTF. The variable domain in full, with the rest retrieved from reference TRBV5-1 and TRBJ1-2, is KAGVTQTPRYLIKTRGQQVTLSCSPISGHRSVSWYQQTPGQGLQFLFEYFSETQRNKGNFPGRFSGRQFSNSRSEMNVSTLELGDSALYLCASSLSGGGGYTFGSGTRLTVV.

The V and J genes are TRBV11-3 and TRBJ2-1; possible D gene TRBD1, 5 bases. The CDR3 is made up of 14 amino acids. V lost 7 bases to trimming and J lost 9 bases, with 19 bases between them. Germline V gene lookup returns CDR1 SGHNT and CDR2 YENEEA. For the CDR3, the DNA is TGTGCCAGCATGAGTGTTGGGGCGCAGGGTGAGCAGTTCTTC. This codes for CASMSVGAQGEQFF.

This chain's CDR3 is CASSGSRYSYNEQFF. CDR3 coding DNA: TGTGCCAGCAGTGGGAGCCGGTATTCCTACAATGAGCAGTTCTTC. This rearrangement joins TRBV25-1 to TRBJ2-1; D unresolved. CDR1 and CDR2 from the germline V gene are MGHDK and SYGVNS. This CDR3 has 15 residues. Trimming removed 4 bases from V and 1 base from J, with 11 bases in between. The full variable domain, completed using reference TRBV25-1 and TRBJ2-1, is EADIYQTPRYLVIGTGKKITLECSQTMGHDKMYWYQQDPGMELHLIHYSYGVNSTEKGDLSSESTVSRIRTEHFPLTLESARPSHTSQYLCASSGSRYSYNEQFFGPGTRLTVL.

This clone was detected only once. V gene TRBV6-5 combines with J gene TRBJ2-1, with 7 bases aligning to TRBD2. The trim removed 8 bases at V and 4 bases at J, leaving 11 bases unmatched. This CDR3 is 15 amino acids long. CDR1 and CDR2 (germline): MNHEY, SVGAGI. The CDR3 spells CASSWGGMVYNEQFF. In nucleotides, the CDR3 is TGTGCCAGCTCCTGGGGGGGTATGGTTTACAATGAGCAGTTCTTC.

V and J are TRBV2 and TRBJ1-5, with D unclear. The CDR3 covers 15 residues. Germline V gene lookup returns CDR1 SNHLY and CDR2 FYNNEI. V lost 2 bases to trimming and J lost 7 bases, with 15 bases between them. CDR3 DNA sequence: TGTGCCAGCAGTGAAAATTCGGAACTCGGGCAGCCCCAGCATTTT. Protein: CASSENSELGQPQHF.

The sample holds a few counts of this clone. This rearrangement joins TRBV7-8 to TRBJ2-6, with TRBD2 as a possible D gene (5 bases). CDR3 size: 17 residues. Germline V lookup: CDR1 SGHVS, CDR2 FQNEAQ. V was cut by 2 bases and J by 0 bases, with 11 bases left in between. In DNA, the CDR3 is TGTGCCAGCAGCTTACCGCGGGTATCCTCTGGGGCCAACGTCCTGACTTTC. Amino acid sequence: CASSLPRVSSGANVLTF.

The V gene is TRBV27, the J gene TRBJ2-5; 7 bases agree with TRBD1. The CDR3 spans 15 residues. Unmatched junction bases numbered 5, after V lost 0 bases and J lost 4 bases. Germline loops: CDR1 MNHEY, CDR2 SMNVEV (reference sequence). For the CDR3, the DNA is TGTGCCAGCAGTTTATCGGTACAGGGGAGAGAGACCCAGTACTTC. The encoded protein is CASSLSVQGRETQYF.

The chain uses TRBV23-1 and TRBJ1-1, with TRBD1 matching 8 bases. TRBV23-1 qualifies as an ORF whose function is uncertain. V shed 3 bases and J 1 base; nucleotides not matched to a gene: 1. The CDR3 is made up of 14 amino acids. The CDR3 here is CASSQGTGNTEAFF. In nucleotides, the CDR3 is TGCGCCAGCAGTCAGGGGACAGGGAACACTGAAGCTTTCTTT.

The rearrangement uses TRBV19 and TRBJ2-7; maybe TRBD1 (6 bases). With 6 bases removed from V and 3 bases from J, the gap between germline ends came to 15 bases. Looked up from germline, CDR1 is LNHDA and CDR2 is SQIVND (reference sequence). The CDR3 spans 14 residues. For the CDR3, the DNA is TGTGCCAGTAGCAGGACAGATTTCCGCTACGAGCAGTACTTC. This encodes CASSRTDFRYEQYF. The full variable domain, its missing parts supplied by reference TRBV19 and TRBJ2-7, is DGGITQSPKYLFRKEGQNVTLSCEQNLNHDAMYWYRQDPGQGLRLIYYSQIVNDFQKGDIAEGYSVSREKKESFPLTVTSAQKNPTAFYLCASSRTDFRYEQYFGPGTRLTVT.

The chain links TRBV24-1 to TRBJ1-4; D may be TRBD1 (6 bases). V was trimmed by 4 bases and J by 5 bases, leaving 16 bases between them. The V gene's germline CDR1 is KGHDR and CDR2 SFDVKD. This CDR3 comprises 16 residues. The chain's CDR3 is CATSDLGRGQNEKLFF. The CDR3 nucleotides are TGTGCCACCAGTGACTTGGGGAGGGGACAAAATGAAAAACTGTTTTTT.

This chain uses TRBV11-2 with TRBJ1-6; D is unclear. The V gene lost 3 bases and the J gene lost 7 bases, with 13 bases spanning the gap. The germline V gene encodes CDR1 SGHAT and CDR2 FQNNGV. The CDR3 covers 15 residues. The CDR3 here is CASSFQRTGNSPLHF. DNA of the CDR3: TGTGCCAGCAGCTTCCAGAGGACGGGGAATTCACCCCTCCACTTT.